This TCR beta chain was identified during a study of blood T cells in healthy people across ages. Overall study findings and caveats: CMV status of donors was unknown, possibly confounding expanded clonotype changes.

Regarding this clonotype: What it recognizes is unknown.

The CDR3 runs 16 residues. The V and J ends lost 4 bases and 1 base respectively, with 16 bases between them. Per the germline V gene, CDR1 is LGHDT and CDR2 is YNNKEL (reference sequence). A second PCR of about 7 to 12 cycles used a sample-barcoded 5' primer and a J-beta primer mix. From the 5' RACE reads, TCRdb called clonotypes with MiXCR, one entry per CDR3 protein. The sample includes about 1.5 million distinct CDR3 sequences, less than 45% of them seen just once. J is TRBJ2-5 and V is TRBV3-1; D might be TRBD2 (7 bases). The TCR sequence derives from a woman aged 18-29 years in good health. Sequenced sample: blood. CDR3 nucleotide sequence: TGTGCCAGCAGCCCCGAAGGGGGGGGACTCCAAGAGACCCAGTACTTC. Translated: CASSPEGGGLQETQYF.